In its sample, the clone carrying this T cell receptor beta chain was seen a few times. This entry comes from a study of T cells in Graves' hyperthyroidism and ophthalmopathy. RNA transcripts provided the source from which TCR beta CDR3 regions were amplified. The HTBI set primed first-round TCR CDR3 RT-PCR. MiXCR, applied by TCRdb to the multiplex PCR reads, yields one record per CDR3 protein. In the table there are 600,000 to 800,000 distinct CDR3 sequences, approximately 36% of which are singletons. This CDR3 spans 17 amino acids. From germline, CDR1 is MNHEY and CDR2 SVGAGI. The V end lost 9 bases, the J end lost 0 bases, and 23 bases lay between the germline ends.

This receptor was identified in a woman aged 40 to 50 with Graves' hyperthyroidism. The chain has TRBV6-5 and TRBJ1-2; D is possibly TRBD1 (5 bases). Material: blood. The chain's CDR3 is CASSPPAGRSANYGYTF. In nucleotides, the CDR3 is TGTGCCAGTAGCCCCCCTGCGGGACGTTCAGCTAACTATGGCTACACCTTC.